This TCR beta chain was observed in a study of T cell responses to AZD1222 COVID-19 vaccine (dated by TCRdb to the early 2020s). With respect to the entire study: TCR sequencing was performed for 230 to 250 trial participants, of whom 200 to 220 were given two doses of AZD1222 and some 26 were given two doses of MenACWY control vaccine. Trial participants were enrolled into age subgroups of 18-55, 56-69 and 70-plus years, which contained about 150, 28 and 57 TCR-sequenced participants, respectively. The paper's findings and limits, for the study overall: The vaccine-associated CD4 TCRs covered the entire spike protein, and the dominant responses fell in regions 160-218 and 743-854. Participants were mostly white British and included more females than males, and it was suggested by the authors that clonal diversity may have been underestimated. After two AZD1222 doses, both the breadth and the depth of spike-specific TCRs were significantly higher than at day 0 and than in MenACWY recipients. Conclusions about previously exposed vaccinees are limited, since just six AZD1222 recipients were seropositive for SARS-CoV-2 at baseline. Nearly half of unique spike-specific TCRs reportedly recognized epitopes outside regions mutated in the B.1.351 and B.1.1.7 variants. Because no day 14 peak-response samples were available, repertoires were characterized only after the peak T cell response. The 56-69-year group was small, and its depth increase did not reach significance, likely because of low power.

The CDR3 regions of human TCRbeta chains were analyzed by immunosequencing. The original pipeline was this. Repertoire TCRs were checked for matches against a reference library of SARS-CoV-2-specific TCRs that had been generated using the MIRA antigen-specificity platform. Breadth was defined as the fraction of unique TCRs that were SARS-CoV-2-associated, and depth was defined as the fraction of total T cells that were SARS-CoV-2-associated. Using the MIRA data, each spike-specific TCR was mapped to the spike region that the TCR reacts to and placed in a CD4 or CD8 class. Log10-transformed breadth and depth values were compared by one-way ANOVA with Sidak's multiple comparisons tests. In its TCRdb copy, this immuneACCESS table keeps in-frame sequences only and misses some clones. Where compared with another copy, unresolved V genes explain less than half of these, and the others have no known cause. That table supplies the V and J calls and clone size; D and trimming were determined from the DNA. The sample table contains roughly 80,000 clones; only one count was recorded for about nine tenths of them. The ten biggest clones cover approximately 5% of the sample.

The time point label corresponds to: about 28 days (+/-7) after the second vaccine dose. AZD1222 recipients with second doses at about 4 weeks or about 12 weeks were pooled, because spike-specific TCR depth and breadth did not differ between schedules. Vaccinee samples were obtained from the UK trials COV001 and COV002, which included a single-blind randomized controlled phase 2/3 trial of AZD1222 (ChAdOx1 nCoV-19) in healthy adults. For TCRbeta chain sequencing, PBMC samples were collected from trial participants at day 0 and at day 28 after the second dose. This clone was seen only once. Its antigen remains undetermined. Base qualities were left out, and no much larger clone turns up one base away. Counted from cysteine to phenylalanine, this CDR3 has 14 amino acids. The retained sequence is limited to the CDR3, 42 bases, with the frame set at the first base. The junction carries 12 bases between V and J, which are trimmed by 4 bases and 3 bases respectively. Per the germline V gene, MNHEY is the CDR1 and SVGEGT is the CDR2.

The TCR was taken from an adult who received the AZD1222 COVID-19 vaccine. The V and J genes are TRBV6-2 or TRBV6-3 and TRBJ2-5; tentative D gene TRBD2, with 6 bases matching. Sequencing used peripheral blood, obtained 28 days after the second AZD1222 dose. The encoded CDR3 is CASSFGDWEETQYF. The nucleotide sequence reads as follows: TGTGCCAGCAGTTTCGGGGACTGGGAAGAGACCCAGTACTTC.